This T cell receptor beta chain was identified in a study of lymphopenia after photon versus proton radiotherapy. Sequenced by immunoSEQ multiplex PCR; TCRdb stores in-frame clones only, minus some. The table lists some 30,000 clones, roughly 89% of them singletons. This clone was counted once. CDR3 size: 15 residues. The trim removed 0 bases at V and 1 base at J, leaving 3 bases unmatched. Germline V CDR1 and CDR2: SGHRS, YFSETQ. The input for sequencing was peripheral blood, taken from a patient treated with proton-based radiotherapy. The chain links TRBV5-1 to TRBJ2-7, with TRBD2 matching over 8 bases. The sequence was collected from a woman in her sixties with cholangiocarcinoma. Some clones in this sample may be carry-over from other donors' samples. The CDR3 DNA follows: TGCGCCAGCAGCTTGGGCAGCGGGGGATCCTACGAGCAGTACTTC. Translation gives CASSLGSGGSYEQYF.